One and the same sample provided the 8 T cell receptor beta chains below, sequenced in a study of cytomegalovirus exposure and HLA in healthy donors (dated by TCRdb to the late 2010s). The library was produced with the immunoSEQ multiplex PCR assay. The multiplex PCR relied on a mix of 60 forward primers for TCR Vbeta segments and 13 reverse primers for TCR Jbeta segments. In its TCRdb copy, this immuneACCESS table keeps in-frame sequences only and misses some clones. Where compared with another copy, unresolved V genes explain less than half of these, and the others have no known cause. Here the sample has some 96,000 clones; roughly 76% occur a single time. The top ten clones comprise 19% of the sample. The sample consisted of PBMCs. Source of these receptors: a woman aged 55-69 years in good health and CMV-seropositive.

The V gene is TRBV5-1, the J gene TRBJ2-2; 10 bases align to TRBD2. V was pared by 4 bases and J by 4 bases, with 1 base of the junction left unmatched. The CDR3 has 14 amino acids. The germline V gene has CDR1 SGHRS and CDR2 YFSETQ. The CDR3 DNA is TGCGCCAGCAGCCGACTAGCGGGCACCGGGGAGCTGTTTTTT. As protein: CASSRLAGTGELFF.

The CDR3 protein is CASSGTSGGPYNEQFF. The CDR3, as DNA: TGTGCCAGCAGCGGGACTAGCGGGGGACCCTACAATGAGCAGTTCTTC. V usage is TRBV5-4 and J usage is TRBJ2-1; 14 bases match TRBD2. CDR1 SGHNT and CDR2 YYREEE come from the germline V gene (reference sequence). J lost 2 bases, V lost 4 bases, and 2 bases had no gene match. This CDR3 has 16 residues. The variable domain in full, with the rest retrieved from reference TRBV5-4 and TRBJ2-1, is ETGVTQSPTHLIKTRGQQVTLRCSSQSGHNTVSWYQQALGQGPQFIFQYYREEENGRGNFPPRFSGLQFPNYSSELNVNALELDDSALYLCASSGTSGGPYNEQFFGPGTRLTVL.

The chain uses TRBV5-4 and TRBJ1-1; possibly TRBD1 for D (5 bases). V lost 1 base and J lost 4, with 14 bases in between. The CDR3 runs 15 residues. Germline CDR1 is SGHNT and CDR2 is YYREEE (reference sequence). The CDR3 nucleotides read TGTGCCAGCAGCTTGCCCCAGGGTTTCGGCACTGAAGCTTTCTTT. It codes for CASSLPQGFGTEAFF.

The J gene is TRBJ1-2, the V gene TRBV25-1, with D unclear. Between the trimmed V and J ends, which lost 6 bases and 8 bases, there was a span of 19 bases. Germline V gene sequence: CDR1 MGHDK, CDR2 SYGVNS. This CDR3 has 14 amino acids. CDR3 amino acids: CASRSEEGRRGYTF. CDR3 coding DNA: TGTGCCAGCAGGAGCGAAGAGGGTAGGAGAGGCTACACCTTC.

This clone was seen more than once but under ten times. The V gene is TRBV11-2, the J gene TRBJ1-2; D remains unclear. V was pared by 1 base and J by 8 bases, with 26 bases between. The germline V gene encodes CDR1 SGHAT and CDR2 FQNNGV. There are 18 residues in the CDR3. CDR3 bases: TGTGCCAGCAGCTTAGTTTCGGTCGGGGTGCAACCTCCTATCGGCTACACCTTC. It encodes CASSLVSVGVQPPIGYTF.

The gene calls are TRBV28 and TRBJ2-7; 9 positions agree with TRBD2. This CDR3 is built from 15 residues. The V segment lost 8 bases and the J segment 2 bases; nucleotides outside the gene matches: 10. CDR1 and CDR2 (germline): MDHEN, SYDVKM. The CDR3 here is CASAGWASGTYEQYF. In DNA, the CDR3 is TGTGCCAGCGCTGGATGGGCTAGCGGGACCTACGAGCAGTACTTC.

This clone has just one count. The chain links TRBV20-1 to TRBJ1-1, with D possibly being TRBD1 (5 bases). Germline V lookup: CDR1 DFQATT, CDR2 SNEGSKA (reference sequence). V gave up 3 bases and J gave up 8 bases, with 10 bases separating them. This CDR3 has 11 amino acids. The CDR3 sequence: CSARARQEAFF. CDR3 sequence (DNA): TGCAGTGCTAGGGCTCGACAGGAAGCTTTCTTT.

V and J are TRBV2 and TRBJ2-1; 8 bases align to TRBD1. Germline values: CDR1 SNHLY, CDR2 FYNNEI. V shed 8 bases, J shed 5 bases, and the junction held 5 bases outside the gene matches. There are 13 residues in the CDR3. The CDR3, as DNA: TGTGCCAGCGCACTGGACAGGGACAATGAGCAGTTCTTC. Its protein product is CASALDRDNEQFF.